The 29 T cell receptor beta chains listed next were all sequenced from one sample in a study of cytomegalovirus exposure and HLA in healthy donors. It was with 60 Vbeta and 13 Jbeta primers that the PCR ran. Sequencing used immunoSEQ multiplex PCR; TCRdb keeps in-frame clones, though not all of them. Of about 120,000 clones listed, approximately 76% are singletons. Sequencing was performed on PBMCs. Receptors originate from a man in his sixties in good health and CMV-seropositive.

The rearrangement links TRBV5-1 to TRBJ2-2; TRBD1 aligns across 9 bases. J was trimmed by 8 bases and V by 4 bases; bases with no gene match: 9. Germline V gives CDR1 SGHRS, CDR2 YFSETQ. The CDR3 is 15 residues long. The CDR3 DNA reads TGCGCCAGCAGCGCCGACAGGGGGTACAGAGGGGAGCTGTTTTTT. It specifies CASSADRGYRGELFF.

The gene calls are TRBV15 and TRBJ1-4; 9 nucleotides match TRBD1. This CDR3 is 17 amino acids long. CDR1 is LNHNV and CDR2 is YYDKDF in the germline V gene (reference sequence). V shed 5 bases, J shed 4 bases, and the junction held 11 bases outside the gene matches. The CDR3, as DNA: TGTGCCACCAGCCCGCGACAGGGGGAGCAGGATAATGAAAAACTGTTTTTT. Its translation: CATSPRQGEQDNEKLFF.

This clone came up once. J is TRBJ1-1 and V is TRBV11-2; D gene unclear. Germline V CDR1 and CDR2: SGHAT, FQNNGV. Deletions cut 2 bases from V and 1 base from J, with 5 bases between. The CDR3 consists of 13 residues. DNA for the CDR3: TGTGCCAGCAGCTTATCCCGGAACACTGAAGCTTTCTTT. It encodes CASSLSRNTEAFF.

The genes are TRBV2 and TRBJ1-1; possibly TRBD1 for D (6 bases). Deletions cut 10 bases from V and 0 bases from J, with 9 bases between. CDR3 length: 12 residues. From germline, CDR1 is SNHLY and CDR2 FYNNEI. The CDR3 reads CATGQLNTEAFF. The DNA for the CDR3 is TGTGCCACCGGACAGTTGAACACTGAAGCTTTCTTT.

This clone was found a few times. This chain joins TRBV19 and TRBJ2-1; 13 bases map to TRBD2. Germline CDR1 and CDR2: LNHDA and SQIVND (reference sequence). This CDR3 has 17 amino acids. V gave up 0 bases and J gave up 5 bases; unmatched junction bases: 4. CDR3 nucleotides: TGTGCCAGTAGTATAGAGGGGACTAGCGGGATCGACAATGAGCAGTTCTTC. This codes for CASSIEGTSGIDNEQFF.

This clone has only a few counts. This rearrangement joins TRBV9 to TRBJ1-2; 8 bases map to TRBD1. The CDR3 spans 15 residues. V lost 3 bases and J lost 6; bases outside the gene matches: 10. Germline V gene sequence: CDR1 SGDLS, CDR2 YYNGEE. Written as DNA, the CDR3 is TGTGCCAGCAGCGCGTCGGGAGGACAGGGTCATGGCTACACCTTC. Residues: CASSASGGQGHGYTF.

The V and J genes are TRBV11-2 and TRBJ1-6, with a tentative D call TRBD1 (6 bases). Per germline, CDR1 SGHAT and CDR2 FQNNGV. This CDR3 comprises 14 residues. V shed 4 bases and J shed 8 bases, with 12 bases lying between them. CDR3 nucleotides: TGTGCCAGCAGCTCACAGGGTCCGGATTCACCCCTCCACTTT. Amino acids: CASSSQGPDSPLHF.

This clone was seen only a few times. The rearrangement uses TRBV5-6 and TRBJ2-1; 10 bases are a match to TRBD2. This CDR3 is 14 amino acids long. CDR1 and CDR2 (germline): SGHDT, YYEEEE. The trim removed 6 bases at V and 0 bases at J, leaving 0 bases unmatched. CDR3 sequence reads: CASKRGGSYNEQFF. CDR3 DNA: TGTGCCAGCAAGCGGGGGGGCTCCTACAATGAGCAGTTCTTC. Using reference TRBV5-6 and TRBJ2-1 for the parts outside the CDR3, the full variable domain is DAGVTQSPTHLIKTRGQQVTLRCSPKSGHDTVSWYQQALGQGPQFIFQYYEEEERQRGNFPDRFSGHQFPNYSSELNVNALLLGDSALYLCASKRGGSYNEQFFGPGTRLTVL.

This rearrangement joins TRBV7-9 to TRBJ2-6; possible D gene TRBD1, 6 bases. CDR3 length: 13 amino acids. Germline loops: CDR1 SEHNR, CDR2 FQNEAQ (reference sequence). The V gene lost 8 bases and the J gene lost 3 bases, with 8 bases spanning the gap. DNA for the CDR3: TGTGCCAGCCAGGGGTTTGGGGCCAACGTCCTGACTTTC. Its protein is CASQGFGANVLTF. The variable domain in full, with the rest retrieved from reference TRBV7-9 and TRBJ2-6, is DTGVSQNPRHKITKRGQNVTFRCDPISEHNRLYWYRQTLGQGPEFLTYFQNEAQLEKSRLLSDRFSAERPKGSFSTLEIQRTEQGDSAMYLCASQGFGANVLTFGAGSRLTVL.

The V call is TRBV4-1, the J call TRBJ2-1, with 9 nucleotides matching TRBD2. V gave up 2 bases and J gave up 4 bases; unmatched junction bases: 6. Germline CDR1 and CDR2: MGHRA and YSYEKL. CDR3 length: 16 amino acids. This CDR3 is CASSQSLAGGYNEQFF. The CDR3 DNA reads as TGCGCCAGCAGCCAATCACTAGCGGGCGGTTACAATGAGCAGTTCTTC.

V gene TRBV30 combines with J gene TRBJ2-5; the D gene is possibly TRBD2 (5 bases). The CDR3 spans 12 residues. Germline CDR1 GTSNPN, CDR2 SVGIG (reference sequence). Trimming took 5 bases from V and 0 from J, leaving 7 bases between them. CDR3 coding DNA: TGTGCCTGGCTCGGGAACCAAGAGACCCAGTACTTC. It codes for CAWLGNQETQYF.

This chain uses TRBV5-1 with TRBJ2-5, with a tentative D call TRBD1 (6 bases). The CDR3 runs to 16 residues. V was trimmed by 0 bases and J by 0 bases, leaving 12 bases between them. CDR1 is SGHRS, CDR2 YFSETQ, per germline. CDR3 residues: CASSLGGTQYQETQYF. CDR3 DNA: TGCGCCAGCAGCTTGGGAGGGACACAGTACCAAGAGACCCAGTACTTC.

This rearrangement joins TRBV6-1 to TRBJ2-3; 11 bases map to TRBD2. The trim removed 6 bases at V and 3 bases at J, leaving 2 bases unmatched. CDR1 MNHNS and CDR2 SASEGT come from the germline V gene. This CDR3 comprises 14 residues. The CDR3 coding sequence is TGTGCCAGCAGAAGACTAGCGGGGACAGATACGCAGTATTTT. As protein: CASRRLAGTDTQYF.

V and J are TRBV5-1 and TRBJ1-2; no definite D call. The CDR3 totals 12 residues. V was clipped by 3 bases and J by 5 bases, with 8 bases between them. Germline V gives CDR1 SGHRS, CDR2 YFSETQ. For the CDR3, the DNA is TGCGCCAGCAGCTCCGGGATGTATGGCTACACCTTC. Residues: CASSSGMYGYTF. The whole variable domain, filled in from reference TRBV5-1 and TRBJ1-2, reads KAGVTQTPRYLIKTRGQQVTLSCSPISGHRSVSWYQQTPGQGLQFLFEYFSETQRNKGNFPGRFSGRQFSNSRSEMNVSTLELGDSALYLCASSSGMYGYTFGSGTRLTVV.

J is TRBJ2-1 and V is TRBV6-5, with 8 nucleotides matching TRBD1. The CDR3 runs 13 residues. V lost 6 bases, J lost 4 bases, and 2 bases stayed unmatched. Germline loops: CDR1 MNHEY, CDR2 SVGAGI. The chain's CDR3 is CASRQGDYNEQFF. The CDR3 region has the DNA TGTGCCAGCAGACAGGGGGATTACAATGAGCAGTTCTTC.

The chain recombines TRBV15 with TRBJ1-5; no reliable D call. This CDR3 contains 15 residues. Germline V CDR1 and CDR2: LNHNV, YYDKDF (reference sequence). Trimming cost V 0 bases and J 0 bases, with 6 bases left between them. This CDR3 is CATSREEYSNQPQHF. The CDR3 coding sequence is TGTGCCACCAGCAGAGAGGAGTATAGCAATCAGCCCCAGCATTTT.

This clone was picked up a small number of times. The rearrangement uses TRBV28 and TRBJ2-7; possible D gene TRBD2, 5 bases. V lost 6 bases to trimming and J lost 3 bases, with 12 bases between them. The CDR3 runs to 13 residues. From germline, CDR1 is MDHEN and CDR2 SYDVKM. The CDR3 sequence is CASSSGDYYEQYF. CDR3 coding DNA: TGTGCCAGCAGCTCTGGAGACTACTACGAGCAGTACTTC.

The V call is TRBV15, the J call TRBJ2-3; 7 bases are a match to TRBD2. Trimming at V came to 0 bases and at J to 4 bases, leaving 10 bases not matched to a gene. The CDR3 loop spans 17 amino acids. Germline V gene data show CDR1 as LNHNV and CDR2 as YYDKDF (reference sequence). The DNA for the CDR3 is TGTGCCACCAGCAGAGATTTAGGCGGGAGACCAGCAGATACGCAGTATTTT. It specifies CATSRDLGGRPADTQYF.

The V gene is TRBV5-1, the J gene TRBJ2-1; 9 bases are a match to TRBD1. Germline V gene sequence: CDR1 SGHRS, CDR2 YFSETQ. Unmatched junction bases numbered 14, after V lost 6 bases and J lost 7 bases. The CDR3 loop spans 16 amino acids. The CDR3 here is CASTRNPGQGGNEQFF. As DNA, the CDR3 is TGCGCCAGCACCAGGAATCCGGGACAGGGTGGGAATGAGCAGTTCTTC.

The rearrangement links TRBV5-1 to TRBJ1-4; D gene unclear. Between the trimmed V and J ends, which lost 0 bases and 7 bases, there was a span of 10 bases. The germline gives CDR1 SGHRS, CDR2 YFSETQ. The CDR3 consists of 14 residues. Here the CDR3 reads CASSLGYAGEKLFF. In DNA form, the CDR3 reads TGCGCCAGCAGCTTGGGGTATGCGGGTGAAAAACTGTTTTTT.

In DNA, the CDR3 is TGTGCCAGCAGTGAAGCGGGGACAGTTAACTATGGCTACACCTTC. Its protein product is CASSEAGTVNYGYTF. The chain has TRBV2 and TRBJ1-2; TRBD1 matches 7 bases. CDR3 length: 15 residues. The germline V gene has CDR1 SNHLY and CDR2 FYNNEI. V lost 0 bases and J lost 1; bases outside the gene matches: 2.

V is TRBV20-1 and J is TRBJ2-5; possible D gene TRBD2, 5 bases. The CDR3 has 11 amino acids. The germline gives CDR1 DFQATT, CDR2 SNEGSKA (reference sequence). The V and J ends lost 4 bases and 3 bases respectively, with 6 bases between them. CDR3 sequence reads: CSAMREETQYF. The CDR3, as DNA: TGCAGTGCTATGCGGGAAGAGACCCAGTACTTC.

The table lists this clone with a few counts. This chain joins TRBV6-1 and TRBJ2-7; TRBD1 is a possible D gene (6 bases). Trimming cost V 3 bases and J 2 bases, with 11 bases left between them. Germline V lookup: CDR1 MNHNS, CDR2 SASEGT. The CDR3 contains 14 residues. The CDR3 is CASSDWDKPYEQYF. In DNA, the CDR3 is TGTGCCAGCAGTGACTGGGACAAGCCCTACGAGCAGTACTTC.

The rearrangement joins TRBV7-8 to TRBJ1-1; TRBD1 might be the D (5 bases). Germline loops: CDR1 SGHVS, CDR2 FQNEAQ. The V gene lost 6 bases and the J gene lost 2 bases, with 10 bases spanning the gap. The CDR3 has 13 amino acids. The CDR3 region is CASRLGLNTEAFF. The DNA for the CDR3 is TGTGCCAGCAGGCTGGGACTAAACACTGAAGCTTTCTTT. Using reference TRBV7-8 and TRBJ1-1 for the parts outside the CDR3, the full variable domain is GAGVSQSPRYKVAKRGQDVALRCDPISGHVSLFWYQQALGQGPEFLTYFQNEAQLDKSGLPSDRFFAERPEGSVSTLKIQRTQQEDSAVYLCASRLGLNTEAFFGQGTRLTVV.

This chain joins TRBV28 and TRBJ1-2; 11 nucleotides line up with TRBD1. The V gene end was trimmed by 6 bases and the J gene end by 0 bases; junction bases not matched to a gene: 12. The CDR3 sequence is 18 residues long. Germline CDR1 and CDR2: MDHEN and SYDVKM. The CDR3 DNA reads TGTGCCAGCAGGCTACCGGGACAGGGGGGTAGGGCTAACTATGGCTACACCTTC. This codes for CASRLPGQGGRANYGYTF.

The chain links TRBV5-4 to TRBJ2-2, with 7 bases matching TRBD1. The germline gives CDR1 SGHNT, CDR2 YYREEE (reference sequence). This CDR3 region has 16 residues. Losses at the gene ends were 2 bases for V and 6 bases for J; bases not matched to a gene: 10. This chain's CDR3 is CASSFSTGAEAGELFF. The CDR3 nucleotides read TGTGCCAGCAGCTTCAGTACAGGGGCGGAGGCCGGGGAGCTGTTTTTT.

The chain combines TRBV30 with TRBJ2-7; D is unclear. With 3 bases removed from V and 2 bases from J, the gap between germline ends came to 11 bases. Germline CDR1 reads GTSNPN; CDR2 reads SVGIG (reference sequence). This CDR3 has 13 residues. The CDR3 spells CAWRDRQAYEQYF. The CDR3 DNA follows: TGTGCCTGGAGGGATAGGCAGGCCTACGAGCAGTACTTC.

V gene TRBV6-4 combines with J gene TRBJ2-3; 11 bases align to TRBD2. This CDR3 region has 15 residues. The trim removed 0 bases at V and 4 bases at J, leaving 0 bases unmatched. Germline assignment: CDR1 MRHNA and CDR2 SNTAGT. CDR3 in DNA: TGTGCCAGCAGTGACTCACTAGCGGGAGCAGATACGCAGTATTTT. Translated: CASSDSLAGADTQYF.

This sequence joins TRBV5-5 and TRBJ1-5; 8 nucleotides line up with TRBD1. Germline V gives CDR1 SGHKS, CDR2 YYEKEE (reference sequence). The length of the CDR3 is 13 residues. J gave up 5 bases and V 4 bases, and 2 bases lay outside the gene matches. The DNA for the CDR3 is TGTGCCAGCAGCCGGACAGGGTATCAGCCCCAGCATTTT. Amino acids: CASSRTGYQPQHF.